The TCR beta chain under discussion was sequenced for a study of post-analysis software for immune sequencing data (dated by TCRdb to the mid-2010s). With regard to the full study: Relapsing-remitting, secondary progressive and progressive-relapsing multiple sclerosis were recorded as disease courses, and subtype annotation was lacking for some patients. Patient repertoires were compared against around 10 previously published healthy control repertoires from donors aged about 6 to 27 years. A subset of samples was prepared in parallel using single-end sample barcoding, then pooled and co-amplified after Illumina adapter ligation. Findings and caveats that apply to the study as a whole: Direct clustering with F measure revealed strong co-clustering of samples prepared in the same batch, which led to a batch-effect correction. Roughly 5 TRBV segments, including TRBV5-6, TRBV5-1 and TRBV20-1, were significantly more frequent in patients than controls. The control group was slightly older than the multiple sclerosis patient group. Multiple sclerosis patients had significantly lower normalized Chao1 diversity than controls, a result that suggests substantial peripheral T-cell clonal expansion.

Trimming at the junction amounts to 3 bases on V and 1 base on J, and the germline ends lie 8 bases apart. The CDR3, from cysteine to phenylalanine, totals 14 residues. Just the 42-base CDR3 DNA is kept, in frame starting at base 1. This clonotype has a handful of counts. Which antigen it targets is not known. Per-nucleotide qualities are absent, and no much larger clonotype sits a single base away. Receptor libraries were prepared by PCR. Sequencing took place on an Illumina HiSeq 2500. To reduce PCR and sequencing biases, unique molecular identifiers were incorporated into the TCR beta cDNA libraries. Per 1 to 10 million input T cells, approximately 500,000 cDNA molecules were obtained, such that each molecule approximated one T cell. The patient libraries were prepared and sequenced with the same protocol used for the earlier healthy control dataset. Samples belonging to the same batch were prepared together, multiplexed and sequenced on a shared HiSeq lane. As for the original processing: Raw barcoded reads were processed with MIGEC, and single-read molecular identifier groups were discarded before consensus assembly and CDR3 extraction. VDJtools was used for post-analysis of the clonotype tables, and diversity was normalized by down-sampling every dataset to the size of the smallest sample. In repertoire overlap clustering, CDR3 amino acid sequences, but not nucleotide sequences, were matched to correct batch-related cross-sample contamination. Using fastp trimming at Q25 and MiXCR clonotype assembly, TCRdb reanalyzed the public sequencing data and kept in-frame beta chains. Each CDR3 protein appears once, grouped with its most common genes and DNA. TCRdb's processing, not the study's, gives the V and J calls here. The sample contains hundreds of thousands of distinct CDR3 sequences, around 50% of them found a single time. Approximately 4.5% of the sample goes to the ten largest clones.

TCR beta repertoires were profiled from peripheral blood of approximately 13 young patients with multiple sclerosis to demonstrate the VDJtools post-analysis software. Multiple sclerosis patients were children and adolescents aged roughly 6 to 17 years. Sequencing was performed on blood. The receptor's source is a girl aged 10 to 17 with multiple sclerosis. The chain links TRBV12-3 or TRBV12-4 with TRBJ2-3; the D gene cannot be named for sure. In nucleotides, the sequence is TGTGCCAGCAGTTTGTTCCAAGGCACAGATACGCAGTATTTT. Its protein is CASSLFQGTDTQYF.